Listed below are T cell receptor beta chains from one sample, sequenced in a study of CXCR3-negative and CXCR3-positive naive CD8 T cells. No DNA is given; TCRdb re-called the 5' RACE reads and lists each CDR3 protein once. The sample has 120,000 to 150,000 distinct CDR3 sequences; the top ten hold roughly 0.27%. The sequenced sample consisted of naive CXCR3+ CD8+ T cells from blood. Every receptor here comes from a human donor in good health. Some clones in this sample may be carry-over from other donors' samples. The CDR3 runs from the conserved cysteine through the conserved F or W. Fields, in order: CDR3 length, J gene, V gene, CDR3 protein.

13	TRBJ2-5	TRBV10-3	CASSYSIRETQYF
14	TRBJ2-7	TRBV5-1	CASSYGQYSYEQYF
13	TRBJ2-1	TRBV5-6	CASSSGLERVQFF
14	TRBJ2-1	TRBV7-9	CASSLDRTGDEQFF
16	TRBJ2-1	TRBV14	CASSQRGLAGINEQFF
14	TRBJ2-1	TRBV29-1	CSVDSSGNFNEQFF
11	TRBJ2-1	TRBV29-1	CSVAGMQEQFF
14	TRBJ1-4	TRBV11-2	CASSQWGGLEKLFF
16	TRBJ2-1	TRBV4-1	CASSQGLISSYNEQFF
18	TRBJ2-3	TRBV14	CASSQGFLAGVSTDTQYF
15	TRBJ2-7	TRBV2	CASSELLGASYEQYF
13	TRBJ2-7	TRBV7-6	CASSLTETYEQYF
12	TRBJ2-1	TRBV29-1	CSVDTSDNEQFF
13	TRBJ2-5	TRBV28	CASSPTLPETQYF
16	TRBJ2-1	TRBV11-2	CASSSIAGGVVDEQFF
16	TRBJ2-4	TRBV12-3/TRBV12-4	CASSLTVPGAKNIQYF
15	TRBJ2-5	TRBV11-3	CASSPGTDIQETQYF
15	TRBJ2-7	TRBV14	CASSQLPGFSYEQYF